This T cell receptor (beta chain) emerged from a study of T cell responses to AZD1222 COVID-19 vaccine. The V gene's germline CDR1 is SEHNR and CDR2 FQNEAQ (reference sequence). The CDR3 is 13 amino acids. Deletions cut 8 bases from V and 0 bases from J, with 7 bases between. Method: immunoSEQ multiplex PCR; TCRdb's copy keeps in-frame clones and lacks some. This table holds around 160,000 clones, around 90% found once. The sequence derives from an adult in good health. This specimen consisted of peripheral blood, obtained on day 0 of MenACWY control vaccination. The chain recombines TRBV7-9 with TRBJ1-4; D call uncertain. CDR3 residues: CASVQTTNEKLFF. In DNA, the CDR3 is TGTGCCAGCGTACAGACAACTAATGAAAAACTGTTTTTT. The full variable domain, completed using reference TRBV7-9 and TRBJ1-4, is DTGVSQNPRHKITKRGQNVTFRCDPISEHNRLYWYRQTLGQGPEFLTYFQNEAQLEKSRLLSDRFSAERPKGSFSTLEIQRTEQGDSAMYLCASVQTTNEKLFFGSGTQLSVL.